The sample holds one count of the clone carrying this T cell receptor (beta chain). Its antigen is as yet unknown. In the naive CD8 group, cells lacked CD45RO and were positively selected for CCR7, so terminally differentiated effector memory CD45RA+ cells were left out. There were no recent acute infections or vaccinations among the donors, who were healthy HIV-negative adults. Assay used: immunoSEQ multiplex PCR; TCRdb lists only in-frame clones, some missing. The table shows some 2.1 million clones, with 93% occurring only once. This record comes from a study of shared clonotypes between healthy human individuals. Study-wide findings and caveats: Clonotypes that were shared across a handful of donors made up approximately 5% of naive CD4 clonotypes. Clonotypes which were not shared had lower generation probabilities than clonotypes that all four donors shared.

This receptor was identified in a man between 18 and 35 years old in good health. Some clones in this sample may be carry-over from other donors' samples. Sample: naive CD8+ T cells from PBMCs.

CDR3: CASNPGDPLYNEQFF. The CDR3 bases are TGTGCCAGCAATCCAGGGGACCCACTGTACAATGAGCAGTTCTTC. This chain joins TRBV27 and TRBJ2-1, with TRBD1 as a possible D gene (6 bases). The V gene lost 7 bases and the J gene lost 4 bases, with 17 bases spanning the gap. The CDR3 is made up of 15 amino acids. Germline CDR1 and CDR2: MNHEY and SMNVEV (reference sequence).